This TCR beta chain was recorded in a study of OX40 agonist ivuxolimab in advanced cancers. For the study at large: Treatment received earlier with anti-PD-1, anti-PD-L1 or anti-CTLA-4 agents was allowed, and over 35% had some.

Method: immunoSEQ multiplex PCR; TCRdb's copy keeps in-frame clones and lacks some. The table records roughly 45,000 clones, approximately 88% of them present only once. Study findings and constraints: The average count of expanded clones was higher among CD8+ T cells than among CD4+.

Points on this clone: Its antigen is unidentified.

This clonotype was sampled from an adult with an advanced solid tumor such as melanoma, head and neck, liver or kidney cancer. The material sequenced was CD4+ or CD8+ T cells sorted from blood, taken in a trial of the OX40 agonist ivuxolimab.

The CDR3 protein is CATSRGDGNYGYTF. The CDR3, as DNA: TGTGCCACCAGCAGAGGGGACGGAAACTATGGCTACACCTTC. The gene calls are TRBV15 and TRBJ1-2, with a tentative D call TRBD1 (5 bases). The V gene's germline CDR1 is LNHNV and CDR2 YYDKDF (reference sequence). The ends were cut back, 1 base at V and 2 bases at J, with 8 bases in the middle. The CDR3 is 14 residues long.